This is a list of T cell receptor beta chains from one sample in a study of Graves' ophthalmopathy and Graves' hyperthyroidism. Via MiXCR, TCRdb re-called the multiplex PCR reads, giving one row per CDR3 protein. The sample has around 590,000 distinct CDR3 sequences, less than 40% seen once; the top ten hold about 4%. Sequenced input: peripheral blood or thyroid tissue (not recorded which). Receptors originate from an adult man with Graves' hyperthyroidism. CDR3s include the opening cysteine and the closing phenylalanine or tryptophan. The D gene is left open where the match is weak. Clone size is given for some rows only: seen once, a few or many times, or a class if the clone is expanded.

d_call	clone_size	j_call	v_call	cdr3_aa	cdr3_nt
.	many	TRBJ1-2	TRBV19	CAGYREVNGYTF	TGTGCCGGGTACAGGGAGGTGAATGGCTACACCTTC
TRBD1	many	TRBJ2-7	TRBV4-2	CASSQSTVGQGAGTYEQYF	TGTGCCAGCAGCCAATCCACAGTGGGACAGGGGGCTGGAACCTACGAGCAGTACTTC
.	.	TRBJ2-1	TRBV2	CASSENLEQFF	TGTGCCAGCAGTGAAAACTTAGAGCAGTTCTTC
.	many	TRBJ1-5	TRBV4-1	CASSQTDNSNQPQHF	TGCGCCAGCAGCCAAACCGACAACAGCAATCAGCCCCAGCATTTT
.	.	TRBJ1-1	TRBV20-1	CSARSQGLNTEAFF	TGCAGTGCTAGGTCCCAGGGGCTTAACACTGAAGCTTTCTTT
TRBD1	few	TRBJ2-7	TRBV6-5	CASSAGQGSSYEQYF	TGTGCCAGCAGTGCGGGACAGGGGAGCTCCTACGAGCAGTACTTC
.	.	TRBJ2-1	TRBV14	CASSQGVAEQFF	TGTGCCAGCAGCCAAGGGGTAGCTGAGCAGTTCTTC
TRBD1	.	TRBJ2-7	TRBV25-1	CASSATGQESSYEQYF	TGTGCCAGCAGTGCTACAGGACAGGAGAGCTCCTACGAGCAGTACTTC
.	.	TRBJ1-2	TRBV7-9	CASRLPGTHGYTF	TGTGCCAGCAGACTTCCCGGGACACATGGCTACACCTTC
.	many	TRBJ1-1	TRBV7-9	CASSMVVNTEAFF	TGTGCCAGCAGCATGGTGGTGAACACTGAAGCTTTCTTT